These 30 T cell receptor beta chains were all obtained from the same sample, sequenced in a study of blood T cell repertoires in COVID-19. Profiled with immunoSEQ multiplex PCR; TCRdb holds only in-frame clones, not every one. Among about 54,000 clones, 81% were seen once, and the ten largest hold approximately 5.4%. Sequencing used peripheral blood. These receptor sequences come from a woman in her sixties with acute or convalescent COVID-19.

The chain recombines TRBV5-1 with TRBJ2-1, with TRBD2 matching 7 bases. This CDR3 has 15 amino acids. The trim removed 4 bases at V and 8 bases at J, leaving 12 bases unmatched. Looked up from germline, CDR1 is SGHRS and CDR2 is YFSETQ. CDR3 amino acids: CASSHVAGPEDEQFF. The DNA of the CDR3 is TGCGCCAGCAGCCATGTAGCGGGCCCCGAAGATGAGCAGTTCTTC.

CDR3 residues: CASSLAQNTGELFF. The CDR3 region has the DNA TGTGCCAGCAGTTTAGCACAGAACACCGGGGAGCTGTTTTTT. This sequence joins TRBV28 and TRBJ2-2; D is undetermined. The CDR3 loop spans 14 amino acids. The ends were cut back, 2 bases at V and 1 base at J, with 5 bases in the middle. Germline lookup yields CDR1 MDHEN and CDR2 SYDVKM. Variable domain in full (rest from reference TRBV28 and TRBJ2-2): DVKVTQSSRYLVKRTGEKVFLECVQDMDHENMFWYRQDPGLGLRLIYFSYDVKMKEKGDIPEGYSVSREKKERFSLILESASTNQTSMYLCASSLAQNTGELFFGEGSRLTVL.

For the CDR3, the DNA is TGTGCCAGCAGCTTATGGGGGGAAGGGAACAATGAGCAGTTCTTC. Translation gives CASSLWGEGNNEQFF. V is TRBV7-8 and J is TRBJ2-1, with D tentatively TRBD2 (6 bases). The germline V gene encodes CDR1 SGHVS and CDR2 FQNEAQ. The CDR3 is made up of 15 amino acids. The V end was cut by 2 bases, the J end by 5 bases, with 13 bases between.

V and J are TRBV3-1 (or the pseudogene TRBV3-2) and TRBJ1-6; TRBD1 might be the D (5 bases). This CDR3 has 19 residues. With 1 base removed from V and 1 base from J, the gap between germline ends came to 17 bases. The germline V gene has CDR1 LGHDT and CDR2 YNNKEL (reference sequence). CDR3 DNA sequence: TGTGCCAGCAGCCAAGGCGGGGCCCCCGGAGGGTCCTATAATTCACCCCTCCACTTT. This gives the protein CASSQGGAPGGSYNSPLHF.

The gene calls are TRBV7-8 and TRBJ2-7; D is unclear. This CDR3 has 14 residues. The V end lost 4 bases, the J end lost 6 bases, and 16 bases lay between the germline ends. CDR1 and CDR2 (germline): SGHVS, FQNEAQ. The CDR3 loop reads CASSSYLGLAEQYF. The CDR3 DNA sequence: TGTGCCAGCAGCTCGTATCTTGGGTTAGCCGAGCAGTACTTC.

This chain links TRBV19 with TRBJ1-1, with 9 bases matching TRBD1. The V and J ends lost 5 bases and 8 bases, in that order; junction bases with no gene match: 9. This CDR3 is built from 14 residues. Looked up from germline, CDR1 is LNHDA and CDR2 is SQIVND (reference sequence). The CDR3 sequence: CASSARDRALEAFF. DNA of the CDR3: TGTGCCAGTAGTGCCCGGGACAGGGCATTAGAAGCTTTCTTT.

The chain uses TRBV6-5 and TRBJ1-5; 7 nucleotides agree with TRBD1. This CDR3 comprises 15 residues. CDR1 is MNHEY, CDR2 SVGAGI, per germline. V gave up 6 bases and J gave up 2 bases; unmatched junction bases: 7. The CDR3 sequence: CASSKDRVGNQPQHF. CDR3 nucleotide sequence: TGTGCCAGCAGCAAAGACAGGGTGGGCAATCAGCCCCAGCATTTT.

The V and J genes are TRBV18 and TRBJ2-2, with 9 bases that match TRBD2. The germline V gene has CDR1 KGHSH and CDR2 LQKENI. V lost 1 base and J lost 1; bases outside the gene matches: 4. This CDR3 is built from 17 residues. CDR3 protein: CASSPLLLAGNTGELFF. The DNA for the CDR3 is TGTGCCAGCTCACCACTTTTACTAGCGGGGAACACCGGGGAGCTGTTTTTT.

This chain joins TRBV7-2 and TRBJ2-3; D perhaps matches TRBD2 (6 bases). CDR1 is SGHTA, CDR2 FQGNSA, per germline. Trimming stripped 5 bases from V and 5 bases from J, with 14 bases between. The CDR3 runs to 14 residues. DNA of the CDR3: TGTGCCAGCAGCCCAAGACTAGTGCGAGATACGCAGTATTTT. This codes for CASSPRLVRDTQYF. Combining the CDR3 with reference TRBV7-2 and TRBJ2-3 gives the whole variable domain GAGVSQSPSNKVTEKGKDVELRCDPISGHTALYWYRQSLGQGLEFLIYFQGNSAPDKSGLPSDRFSAERTGGSVSTLTIQRTQQEDSAVYLCASSPRLVRDTQYFGPGTRLTVL.

The CDR3 region has the DNA TGTGCCAGCAGCCTAGAGTCGGGGGACTGGTCCTACGAGCAGTACTTC. Amino acid sequence: CASSLESGDWSYEQYF. The chain carries TRBV7-8 and TRBJ2-7; possible D gene TRBD2, 6 bases. The CDR3 is made up of 16 amino acids. The ends were cut back, 5 bases at V and 1 base at J, with 18 bases in the middle. Germline CDR1 reads SGHVS; CDR2 reads FQNEAQ. The variable domain in full, completed from reference TRBV7-8 and TRBJ2-7, reads GAGVSQSPRYKVAKRGQDVALRCDPISGHVSLFWYQQALGQGPEFLTYFQNEAQLDKSGLPSDRFFAERPEGSVSTLKIQRTQQEDSAVYLCASSLESGDWSYEQYFGPGTRLTVT.

The V call is TRBV11-2, the J call TRBJ1-2; perhaps TRBD1 as D (5 bases). V was clipped by 2 bases and J by 10 bases, with 11 bases between them. Germline V CDR1 and CDR2: SGHAT, FQNNGV. The CDR3 contains 12 residues. The CDR3 loop is CASSLSQGPYTF. CDR3 bases: TGTGCCAGCAGCTTATCCCAGGGTCCCTACACCTTC.

The chain carries TRBV11-1 and TRBJ2-3, with a possible D match to TRBD1 (7 bases). The CDR3 is 14 amino acids. Germline CDR1 reads SGHAT; CDR2 reads FQDESV (reference sequence). V lost 5 bases, J lost 4 bases, and 13 bases lay in between. The CDR3 coding sequence is TGTGCCAGCAGCCCTGGCAGGGGGGCAGATACGCAGTATTTT. This translates into CASSPGRGADTQYF.

V usage is TRBV20-1 and J usage is TRBJ2-3; weak D call: TRBD2 (6 bases). Germline V gene lookup returns CDR1 DFQATT and CDR2 SNEGSKA (reference sequence). V was trimmed by 5 bases and J by 1 base, leaving 13 bases between them. The CDR3 consists of 14 residues. This CDR3 reads CSAGVGGGTDTQYF. CDR3 coding DNA: TGCAGTGCTGGTGTGGGGGGAGGCACAGATACGCAGTATTTT.

The chain employs TRBV24-1 and TRBJ2-3; 11 bases fit TRBD2. The CDR3 is 17 amino acids. CDR1 KGHDR and CDR2 SFDVKD come from the germline V gene. V shed 3 bases, J shed 10 bases, and the junction held 14 bases outside the gene matches. The CDR3: CATSDPPVAGGPTAQYF. The CDR3 nucleotides are TGTGCCACCAGTGATCCCCCTGTAGCGGGGGGGCCTACTGCGCAGTATTTT.

This clone occurred a few times. The chain has TRBV5-1 and TRBJ1-4; 7 bases are a match to TRBD1. V lost 3 bases, J lost 0 bases, and 2 bases stayed unmatched. Germline CDR1 reads SGHRS; CDR2 reads YFSETQ. The CDR3 is 15 residues long. The CDR3 region is CASSSQGATNEKLFF. The CDR3 DNA sequence: TGCGCCAGCAGCTCCCAGGGGGCAACTAATGAAAAACTGTTTTTT. Full variable domain (rest looked up from reference TRBV5-1 and TRBJ1-4): KAGVTQTPRYLIKTRGQQVTLSCSPISGHRSVSWYQQTPGQGLQFLFEYFSETQRNKGNFPGRFSGRQFSNSRSEMNVSTLELGDSALYLCASSSQGATNEKLFFGSGTQLSVL.

The chain recombines TRBV3-1 (or the pseudogene TRBV3-2) with TRBJ1-6, with 7 bases that match TRBD1. This CDR3 is 14 amino acids long. Unmatched junction bases numbered 9, after V lost 4 bases and J lost 12 bases. CDR1 and CDR2 (germline): LGHDT, YNNKEL (reference sequence). Here the CDR3 reads CASSPPVTGLPLHF. The CDR3 DNA reads TGTGCCAGCAGCCCCCCTGTGACAGGGCTACCCCTCCACTTT.

The V and J genes are TRBV9 and TRBJ2-5; D possibly corresponds to TRBD2 (6 bases). The CDR3 runs to 13 residues. Germline V lookup: CDR1 SGDLS, CDR2 YYNGEE. Deletions cut 4 bases from V and 4 bases from J, with 11 bases between. The DNA of the CDR3 is TGTGCCAGCAGCTCGGGACTCCGAGAGACCCAGTACTTC. Residues: CASSSGLRETQYF.

This clone was recorded once. This chain uses TRBV7-7 with TRBJ2-1; 10 nucleotides line up with TRBD2. The germline gives CDR1 SSHAT, CDR2 FNYEAQ (reference sequence). The CDR3 is 16 residues long. J lost 4 bases, V lost 1 base, and 4 bases had no gene match. The CDR3 loop reads CASSLGTSGVYNEQFF. The CDR3, as DNA: TGTGCCAGCAGCTTAGGAACTAGCGGGGTATACAATGAGCAGTTCTTC.

The chain is built from TRBV28 and TRBJ1-1; 9 nucleotides match TRBD1. The CDR3 spans 16 residues. Germline V gene data show CDR1 as MDHEN and CDR2 as SYDVKM. The junction had 15 bases not matched to a gene; V was cut back by 6 bases and J by 7 bases. The CDR3 reads CASSLPGQGNGGEAFF. CDR3 nucleotides: TGTGCCAGCAGCTTACCGGGACAGGGAAATGGAGGTGAAGCTTTCTTT.

The V call is TRBV7-3, the J call TRBJ2-5, with 9 bases aligning to TRBD1. This CDR3 is built from 13 residues. Germline V lookup: CDR1 SGHTA, CDR2 FQGTGA. The trim removed 2 bases at V and 5 bases at J, leaving 0 bases unmatched. CDR3 DNA: TGTGCCAGCAGCTTAGGGACAGGGGAGACCCAGTACTTC. Translated: CASSLGTGETQYF.

The chain joins TRBV19 to TRBJ1-2; tentative D call: TRBD1 (5 bases). The CDR3 runs to 14 residues. Trimming took off 1 base at V and 3 bases at J, with 9 bases between the two ends. Germline V CDR1 and CDR2: LNHDA, SQIVND (reference sequence). For the CDR3, the DNA is TGTGCCAGTAGTATAGTTTGGGGCGACTATGGCTACACCTTC. Protein sequence: CASSIVWGDYGYTF.

The chain employs TRBV19 and TRBJ2-3, with 11 positions matching TRBD2. Trimming cost V 4 bases and J 5 bases; bases outside gene matches: 5. This CDR3 comprises 15 residues. Germline loops: CDR1 LNHDA, CDR2 SQIVND (reference sequence). In DNA, the CDR3 is TGTGCCAGTAGTACCCTAGCGGGAGGATTAGATACGCAGTATTTT. This sequence encodes CASSTLAGGLDTQYF.

This clone has a single count. The chain links TRBV5-6 to TRBJ1-1; the D gene is possibly TRBD1 (5 bases). Germline loops: CDR1 SGHDT, CDR2 YYEEEE. Trimming cost V 6 bases and J 11 bases, with 17 bases left between them. The CDR3 loop spans 12 amino acids. CDR3 residues: CASNSMTVRAFF. The CDR3 coding sequence is TGTGCCAGCAATTCTATGACAGTGCGGGCTTTCTTT.

In DNA, the CDR3 is TGTGCCAGCAGTTGGGGGACAGGGGCAGGGGAAAAACTGTTTTTT. It codes for CASSWGTGAGEKLFF. V is TRBV6-5 and J is TRBJ1-4, with 10 positions matching TRBD1. Germline-derived CDR1 and CDR2 are MNHEY and SVGAGI. The CDR3 has 15 amino acids. V gave up 4 bases and J gave up 8 bases; unmatched junction bases: 7.

This clone was seen a few times. CDR3 region: CASSSRASTQETQYF. The DNA of the CDR3 is TGTGCCAGCAGCTCCCGGGCTAGCACACAAGAGACCCAGTACTTC. The rearrangement joins TRBV3-1 (or the pseudogene TRBV3-2) to TRBJ2-5; a weak D match, TRBD2 (5 bases). In germline, CDR1 is LGHDT, CDR2 YNNKEL (reference sequence). This CDR3 contains 15 residues. V shed 5 bases and J shed 2 bases, with 15 bases lying between them.

This clone was detected once. The chain has TRBV5-4 and TRBJ2-5; 9 bases agree with TRBD2. Germline values: CDR1 SGHNT, CDR2 YYREEE (reference sequence). Trimming removed 2 bases from V and 1 base from J; junction bases left unmatched: 3. This CDR3 is 15 amino acids long. The DNA for the CDR3 is TGTGCCAGCAGCTTCGGACTAGCGTCCCAAGAGACCCAGTACTTC. Protein product: CASSFGLASQETQYF.

This clone is judged medium-sized. The V gene is TRBV4-1, the J gene TRBJ2-7; D might be TRBD1 (5 bases). The CDR3 is made up of 14 amino acids. Germline CDR1 MGHRA, CDR2 YSYEKL. Trimming removed 3 bases at V and 2 bases at J, with 11 bases between. The DNA of the CDR3 is TGCGCCAGCAGCCAGTTTGGACAAACCTACGAGCAGTACTTC. Translation: CASSQFGQTYEQYF.

The V call is TRBV7-2, the J call TRBJ2-7, with D unclear. V lost 1 base to trimming and J lost 0 bases, with 7 bases between them. This CDR3 is 14 amino acids long. From germline, CDR1 is SGHTA and CDR2 FQGNSA. DNA of the CDR3: TGTGCCAGCAGCTTAGGATGGAGCTCCTACGAGCAGTACTTC. This sequence encodes CASSLGWSSYEQYF.

The J gene is TRBJ2-1, the V gene TRBV9, with TRBD2 matching over 8 bases. V was pared by 0 bases and J by 6 bases, with 11 bases of the junction left unmatched. The CDR3 extends over 17 amino acids. CDR1 and CDR2 (germline): SGDLS, YYNGEE. In nucleotides, the CDR3 is TGTGCCAGCAGCGTAGCTGCCAGCGGGAGAGGTCCCAATGAGCAGTTCTTC. It yields the protein CASSVAASGRGPNEQFF.

The chain recombines TRBV18 with TRBJ1-3, with a possible D match to TRBD1 (5 bases). The CDR3 loop spans 17 amino acids. Trimming stripped 6 bases from V and 6 bases from J, with 24 bases between. CDR1 is KGHSH and CDR2 is LQKENI in the germline V gene. CDR3 coding DNA: TGTGCCAGCTCCCGCAATTCCCCCCGGGGGACGGAAAACACCATATATTTT. Translation gives CASSRNSPRGTENTIYF. The full variable domain, completed using reference TRBV18 and TRBJ1-3, is NAGVMQNPRHLVRRRGQEARLRCSPMKGHSHVYWYRQLPEEGLKFMVYLQKENIIDESGMPKERFSAEFPKEGPSILRIQQVVRGDSAAYFCASSRNSPRGTENTIYFGEGSWLTVV.